This record concerns one TCR beta chain sequence. At the DNA level, this CDR3 is encoded by other sequences in the same sample as well. The CDR3 covers 11 residues. Germline assignment: CDR1 SNHLY and CDR2 FYNNEI. The V end was cut by 2 bases, the J end by 4 bases, with 3 bases between. Data came from immunoSEQ multiplex PCR; TCRdb stores just in-frame clones and leaves some out. Of fewer than 1.8 million clones listed, approximately 98.5% are singletons. The sample is drawn from a study of shared clonotypes between healthy human individuals. The TCR comes from a man aged 25 to 45 in good health. Source material: naive CD4+ T cells sorted from blood. Subset here: CD45RA+ positively selected. The chain is built from TRBV2 and TRBJ2-7; D is undetermined. The CDR3 bases are TGTGCCAGCAGTGAAAAGTACGAGCAGTACTTC. Protein: CASSEKYEQYF.